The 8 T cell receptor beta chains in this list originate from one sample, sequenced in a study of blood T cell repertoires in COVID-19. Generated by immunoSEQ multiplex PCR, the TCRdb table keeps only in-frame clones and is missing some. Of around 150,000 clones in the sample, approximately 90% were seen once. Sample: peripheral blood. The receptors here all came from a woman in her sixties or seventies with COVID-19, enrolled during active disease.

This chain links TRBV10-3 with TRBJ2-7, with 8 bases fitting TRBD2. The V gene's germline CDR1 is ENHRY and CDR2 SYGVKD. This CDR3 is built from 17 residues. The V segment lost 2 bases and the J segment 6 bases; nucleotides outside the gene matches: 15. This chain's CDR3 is CAISEKRGGGGLTEQYF. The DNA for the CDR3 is TGTGCCATCAGTGAGAAAAGAGGTGGCGGGGGGCTTACCGAGCAGTACTTC.

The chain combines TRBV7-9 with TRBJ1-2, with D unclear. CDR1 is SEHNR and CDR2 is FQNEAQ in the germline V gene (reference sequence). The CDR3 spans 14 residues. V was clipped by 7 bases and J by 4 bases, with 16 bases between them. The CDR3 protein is CASTIEAQVYGYTF. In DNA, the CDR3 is TGTGCCAGCACCATCGAAGCCCAGGTCTATGGCTACACCTTC. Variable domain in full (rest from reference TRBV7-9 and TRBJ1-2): DTGVSQNPRHKITKRGQNVTFRCDPISEHNRLYWYRQTLGQGPEFLTYFQNEAQLEKSRLLSDRFSAERPKGSFSTLEIQRTEQGDSAMYLCASTIEAQVYGYTFGSGTRLTVV.

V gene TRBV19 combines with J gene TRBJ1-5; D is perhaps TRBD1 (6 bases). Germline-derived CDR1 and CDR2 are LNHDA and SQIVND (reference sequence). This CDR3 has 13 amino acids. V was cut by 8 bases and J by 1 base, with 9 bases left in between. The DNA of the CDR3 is TGTGCCAGTGATCAGGGGAGCAATCAGCCCCAGCATTTT. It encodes CASDQGSNQPQHF.

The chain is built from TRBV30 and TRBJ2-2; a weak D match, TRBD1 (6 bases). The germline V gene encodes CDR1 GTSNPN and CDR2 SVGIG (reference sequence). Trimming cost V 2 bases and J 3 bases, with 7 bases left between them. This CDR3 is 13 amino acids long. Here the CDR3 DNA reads TGTGCCTGGAGTTGGACAGACACCGGGGAGCTGTTTTTT. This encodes CAWSWTDTGELFF.

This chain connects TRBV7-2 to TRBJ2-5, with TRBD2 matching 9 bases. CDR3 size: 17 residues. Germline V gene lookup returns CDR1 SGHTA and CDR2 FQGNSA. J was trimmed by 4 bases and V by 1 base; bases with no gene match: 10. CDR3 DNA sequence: TGTGCCAGCAGCTTAGTGGCGGGGGGGCTGGTTGGAGAGACCCAGTACTTC. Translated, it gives CASSLVAGGLVGETQYF.

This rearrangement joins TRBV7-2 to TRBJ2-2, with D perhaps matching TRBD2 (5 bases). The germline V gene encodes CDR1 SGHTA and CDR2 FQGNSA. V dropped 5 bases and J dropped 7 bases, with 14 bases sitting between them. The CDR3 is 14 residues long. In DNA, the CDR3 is TGTGCCAGCAGCCCCGGACTTTCGGGCGGGGAGCTGTTTTTT. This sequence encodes CASSPGLSGGELFF.

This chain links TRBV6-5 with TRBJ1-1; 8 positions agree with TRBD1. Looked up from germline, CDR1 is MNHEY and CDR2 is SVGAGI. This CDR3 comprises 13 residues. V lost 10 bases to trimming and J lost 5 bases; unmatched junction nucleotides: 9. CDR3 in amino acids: CATLLTGGTEAFF. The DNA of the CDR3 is TGTGCCACCCTTCTTACAGGGGGAACTGAAGCTTTCTTT.

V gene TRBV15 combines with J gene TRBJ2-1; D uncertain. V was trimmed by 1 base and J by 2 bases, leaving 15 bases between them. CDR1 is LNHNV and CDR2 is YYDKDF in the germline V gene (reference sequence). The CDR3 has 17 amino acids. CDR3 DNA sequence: TGTGCCACCAGCAGAGTTGTTGGCGGCAGACCCTACAATGAGCAGTTCTTC. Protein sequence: CATSRVVGGRPYNEQFF.